The present TCR beta chain was sequenced within a study of T cell responses to AZD1222 COVID-19 vaccine. Only in-frame clones appear in the TCRdb table, and some are missing; sequencing was by immunoSEQ multiplex PCR. In the table there are about 100,000 clones, around nine tenths of which are singletons. In this sample, this clone turned up once. Sequencing was performed on peripheral blood, taken on day 0 of AZD1222 vaccination. The clonotype originates from an adult in good health.

CDR3 residues: CATRTGHGYTF. The CDR3 coding sequence is TGTGCCACCCGGACAGGGCATGGCTACACCTTC. The V gene is TRBV3-1 (or the pseudogene TRBV3-2), the J gene TRBJ1-2; 8 bases are shared with TRBD1. Germline loops: CDR1 LGHDT, CDR2 YNNKEL (reference sequence). The CDR3 is made up of 11 amino acids. With V trimmed by 10 bases and J by 6 bases, 4 bases remained unmatched.